The next 17 T cell receptor beta chains were all read from a single sample in a study of circulating and synovial CD4+ cells in juvenile arthritis. TCRdb keeps only in-frame clones here, not all; method: immunoSEQ multiplex PCR. Of 30,000 to 40,000 clones listed, nearly 95% are singletons. Sample: CD4+ T cells from blood. The origin of the receptors is a human donor with juvenile idiopathic arthritis.

The chain combines TRBV7-9 with TRBJ1-2; 9 positions match TRBD1. V lost 2 bases to trimming and J lost 7 bases; unmatched junction nucleotides: 8. The CDR3 sequence is 15 residues long. Germline lookup yields CDR1 SEHNR and CDR2 FQNEAQ (reference sequence). CDR3 in DNA: TGTGCCAGCAGCTTAAGTCTGGGACAGGGCGGTGGCTACACCTTC. It specifies CASSLSLGQGGGYTF.

To note about this clone: Other DNA variants within this sample encode the same CDR3. V is TRBV27 and J is TRBJ1-6, with 12 bases matching TRBD1. The ends lost 0 bases at V and 0 bases at J; junction bases unmatched: 3. The germline V gene encodes CDR1 MNHEY and CDR2 SMNVEV (reference sequence). CDR3 size: 19 residues. The CDR3 is CASSLSGTGGFSYNSPLHF. CDR3 DNA sequence: TGTGCCAGCAGTTTATCGGGGACAGGGGGCTTCTCCTATAATTCACCCCTCCACTTT.

The chain has TRBV10-3 and TRBJ2-3; 7 bases line up with TRBD2. Unmatched junction bases numbered 10, after V lost 8 bases and J lost 2 bases. Germline CDR1 is ENHRY and CDR2 is SYGVKD. The CDR3 spans 15 residues. The CDR3 sequence is CAIRNSAGLTDTQYF. The DNA for the CDR3 is TGTGCCATCCGGAATTCAGCGGGACTCACAGATACGCAGTATTTT.

In DNA, the CDR3 is TGTGCCAGCAGCGTAGGGGCTAGCGGGGGGGCCGGGGAGACCCAGTACTTC. Translating gives CASSVGASGGAGETQYF. This chain joins TRBV9 and TRBJ2-5; TRBD2 agrees at 12 bases. Germline V lookup: CDR1 SGDLS, CDR2 YYNGEE. The CDR3 has 17 residues. The V gene end was trimmed by 0 bases and the J gene end by 5 bases; junction bases not matched to a gene: 8.

The rearrangement links TRBV7-2 to TRBJ2-3; D remains unclear. Germline-derived CDR1 and CDR2 are SGHTA and FQGNSA. Trimming cost V 2 bases and J 3 bases, with 3 bases left between them. The CDR3 consists of 12 residues. The CDR3 bases are TGTGCCAGCAGCTTACGGACAGATACGCAGTATTTT. Its translation: CASSLRTDTQYF. Complete variable domain (other parts from reference TRBV7-2 and TRBJ2-3): GAGVSQSPSNKVTEKGKDVELRCDPISGHTALYWYRQSLGQGLEFLIYFQGNSAPDKSGLPSDRFSAERTGGSVSTLTIQRTQQEDSAVYLCASSLRTDTQYFGPGTRLTVL.

The rearrangement joins TRBV10-3 to TRBJ2-1; 11 nucleotides line up with TRBD2. J lost 9 bases, V lost 10 bases, and 8 bases had no gene match. The CDR3 totals 13 residues. Germline values: CDR1 ENHRY, CDR2 SYGVKD. DNA of the CDR3: TGTGCCACTTTAGCGGGGGGGCCATTTGAGCAGTTCTTC. This codes for CATLAGGPFEQFF.

The genes are TRBV5-6 and TRBJ2-2, with TRBD1 identical over 9 bases. The CDR3 covers 15 residues. Germline-derived CDR1 and CDR2 are SGHDT and YYEEEE. V was clipped by 4 bases and J by 5 bases; unmatched bases: 6. The CDR3 nucleotides read TGTGCCAGCAGCCCCCGGGACAGGGATACCGGGGAGCTGTTTTTT. Encoded protein: CASSPRDRDTGELFF.

The chain employs TRBV28 and TRBJ1-5; possibly TRBD1 for D (5 bases). The CDR3 has 14 amino acids. The V and J ends lost 5 bases and 10 bases respectively, with 18 bases between them. Germline-derived CDR1 and CDR2 are MDHEN and SYDVKM. The CDR3 loop reads CASSPQGLSRPQHF. CDR3 sequence (DNA): TGTGCCAGCAGTCCCCAGGGACTGAGCCGTCCCCAGCATTTT.

The chain couples TRBV5-8 to TRBJ2-7; 14 bases match TRBD2. Per the germline V gene, CDR1 is SGHTS and CDR2 is YDEGEE. With 4 bases clipped from V and 5 bases from J, the junction kept 8 bases outside the gene matches. The CDR3 extends over 16 amino acids. The CDR3 DNA follows: TGTGCCAGCAGCACCGGGACTAGCGGGAGTATCCACGAGCAGTACTTC. This encodes CASSTGTSGSIHEQYF.

The chain employs TRBV27 and TRBJ2-7; possible D gene TRBD2, 5 bases. This CDR3 contains 14 residues. Germline V CDR1 and CDR2: MNHEY, SMNVEV (reference sequence). The ends were cut back, 5 bases at V and 3 bases at J, with 14 bases in the middle. The CDR3 is CASSPTRVNYEQYF. The CDR3 nucleotides are TGTGCCAGCAGTCCAACGCGGGTGAACTACGAGCAGTACTTC.

The chain links TRBV18 to TRBJ1-1; 7 bases agree with TRBD1. From germline, CDR1 is KGHSH and CDR2 LQKENI. The CDR3 covers 14 residues. Unmatched junction bases numbered 10, after V lost 0 bases and J lost 12 bases. Here the CDR3 reads CASSPPQGGESPFF. In DNA, the CDR3 is TGTGCCAGCTCACCACCACAAGGGGGCGAGTCACCTTTCTTT.

The CDR3 loop reads CASSEALWTGGNQPQHF. The CDR3 DNA sequence: TGTGCCAGCAGTGAAGCGCTGTGGACAGGGGGTAATCAGCCCCAGCATTTT. The rearrangement uses TRBV6-1 and TRBJ1-5, with 10 bases lining up with TRBD1. The V gene's germline CDR1 is MNHNS and CDR2 SASEGT. This CDR3 has 17 amino acids. Trimming cost V 0 bases and J 4 bases; bases outside gene matches: 6.

Note on this clone: The junction departs from germline at one end; a sequencing error may be responsible. Other DNA sequences from this sample encode an identical CDR3 as well. The rearrangement joins TRBV4-3 to TRBJ1-6; D is unresolved. The CDR3 length is 17 residues. Germline V CDR1 and CDR2: LGHNA, YSLEER. This CDR3 is CASSQDTQASYNSPLHF. CDR3 DNA: TGCGCCAGCAGCCAAGATACCCAGGCCTCCTATAATTCCCCCCTCCACTTT.

J is TRBJ1-3 and V is TRBV15; no definite D call. V was pared by 0 bases and J by 1 base, with 7 bases between. The CDR3 spans 15 residues. Germline lookup yields CDR1 LNHNV and CDR2 YYDKDF (reference sequence). CDR3 sequence (DNA): TGTGCCACCAGCAGAGATTCGGGGTCTGGAAACACCATATATTTT. Its protein product is CATSRDSGSGNTIYF.

In regard to this clone: At one boundary the junction diverges from the germline segment, which might be a read error. The chain links TRBV19 to TRBJ2-5; 8 positions agree with TRBD2. There are 11 residues in the CDR3. Germline lookup yields CDR1 LNHDA and CDR2 SQIVND (reference sequence). The CDR3 loop is CASSFRLALHF. CDR3 nucleotides: TGTGCCAGTAGTTTCCGACTAGCGCTCCACTTC.

The chain links TRBV11-2 to TRBJ1-2, with TRBD1 identical over 7 bases. The CDR3 is made up of 16 amino acids. Trimming at V came to 5 bases and at J to 4 bases, leaving 13 bases not matched to a gene. Germline-derived CDR1 and CDR2 are SGHAT and FQNNGV. CDR3 in amino acids: CASSPNRRTGSYGYTF. The DNA of the CDR3 is TGTGCCAGCAGCCCAAACAGGAGGACAGGCAGCTATGGCTACACCTTC.

The chain joins TRBV21-1 to TRBJ2-7; TRBD2 is the table's D call and was not checked against the DNA. TRBV21-1 is listed as a pseudogene. This CDR3 has 14 residues. The CDR3 spells CASPALGSSYEQYF. CDR3 bases: TGTGCCAGCCCAGCGCTGGGTTCCTCCTACGAGCAGTACTTC.